A single sample gave rise to the 26 T cell receptor beta chains below, sequenced in a study of T-cell reconstitution after alpha-beta-depleted transplantation in children. TCRbeta library preparation incorporated unique molecular identifiers. TCRdb fed the PCR reads into MiXCR, producing one record per CDR3 protein. Of hundreds of thousands of distinct CDR3 sequences listed, roughly 15% were seen once; the top ten hold around two fifths. This specimen was PBMCs, mostly from graft donor cells, taken 360 days after TCRalphabeta/CD19-depleted stem cell transplant. All receptors come from a male patient aged 2-15 years who had a stem cell transplant for acute lymphoblastic leukemia, so the T cells may come from the graft donor.

Many counts were recorded for this clonotype. The V gene is TRBV5-1, the J gene TRBJ1-4; 8 nucleotides agree with TRBD1. After removal of 4 bases from V and 4 bases from J, the junction contained 3 bases not matched to a gene. The CDR3 sequence is 14 residues long. The germline V gene has CDR1 SGHRS and CDR2 YFSETQ. The CDR3 protein is CASSPGGRNEKLFF. In DNA form, the CDR3 reads TGCGCCAGCAGCCCAGGGGGCCGTAATGAAAAACTGTTTTTT.

This clonotype was seen more than once but under ten times. The CDR3 is CASSAKYDEQYF. The CDR3 nucleotides are TGTGCCAGCAGCGCAAAATACGACGAGCAGTACTTC. The rearrangement joins TRBV7-9 to TRBJ2-7, with D unclear. The CDR3 length is 12 residues. With 5 bases removed from V and 5 bases from J, the gap between germline ends came to 10 bases. From germline, CDR1 is SEHNR and CDR2 FQNEAQ (reference sequence).

This clonotype came up a few times. Lacking the conserved final phenylalanine or tryptophan, this CDR3 likely reflects a read error. Because the CDR3's place on the DNA is in doubt, the DNA is left out and the CDR3 is given as listed by TCRdb. The genes are TRBV7-9 and TRBJ2-7; the D segment call TRBD1 is taken from the table without a DNA check. Inclusive of both ends, the CDR3 amounts to 12 amino acids. Germline V CDR1 and CDR2: SEHNR, FQNEAQ (reference sequence). This CDR3 reads CASSLIKGVRFT.

This clonotype occurred a few times. This chain connects TRBV10-3 to TRBJ2-7; D ambiguous. This CDR3 contains 16 residues. The V and J ends lost 2 bases and 3 bases respectively, with 17 bases between them. From germline, CDR1 is ENHRY and CDR2 SYGVKD. CDR3 bases: TGTGCCATCAGTGAGCCCGTACTGACACCGTACTACGAGCAGTACTTC. Amino acid sequence: CAISEPVLTPYYEQYF.

The chain employs TRBV12-3 or TRBV12-4 and TRBJ2-3; a possible D gene is TRBD2 (5 bases). The CDR3 has 20 amino acids. V lost 6 bases and J lost 0, with 28 bases in between. The DNA of the CDR3 is TGTGCCAGCAGCGGAGTTTCGGAAGCGGCCACATCCCCTAGCACAGATACGCAGTATTTT. This translates into CASSGVSEAATSPSTDTQYF.

This clonotype was observed a handful of times. The CDR3 coding sequence is TGCAGCGTTTACGGGGGGAACACCGGGGAGCTGTTTTTT. Translating it yields CSVYGGNTGELFF. The gene calls are TRBV29-1 and TRBJ2-2; D may be TRBD2 (6 bases). Per the germline V gene, CDR1 is SQVTM and CDR2 is ANQGSEA. The V end was cut by 5 bases, the J end by 1 base, with 8 bases between. CDR3 length: 13 residues.

This clonotype was found many times. V usage is TRBV12-3 or TRBV12-4 and J usage is TRBJ2-1, with TRBD1 matching 9 bases. This CDR3 has 13 residues. The V and J ends lost 5 bases and 8 bases, in that order; junction bases with no gene match: 4. CDR3 in amino acids: CASSPRTGDEQFF. As DNA, the CDR3 is TGTGCCAGCAGTCCCCGGACAGGGGATGAGCAGTTCTTC.

The chain combines TRBV24-1 with TRBJ2-7; D ambiguous. Trimming removed 3 bases from V and 0 bases from J, with 8 bases in between. The CDR3 is 14 amino acids. From germline, CDR1 is KGHDR and CDR2 SFDVKD. The CDR3 region is CATSDRAHSYEQYF. CDR3 sequence (DNA): TGTGCCACCAGTGATCGGGCGCACTCCTACGAGCAGTACTTC.

A few counts support this clonotype. V usage is TRBV6-6 and J usage is TRBJ1-1; D is unclear. Germline V lookup: CDR1 MNHNY, CDR2 SVGAGI (reference sequence). The CDR3 runs to 13 residues. Trimming pared 0 bases from V and 6 bases from J, leaving 8 bases between. CDR3 loop: CASSYSGRAEAFF. As DNA, the CDR3 is TGTGCCAGCAGTTACTCGGGTCGCGCTGAAGCTTTCTTT.

This clonotype has only a few counts. This rearrangement joins TRBV20-1 to TRBJ2-7; D is perhaps TRBD1 (5 bases). CDR1 is DFQATT, CDR2 SNEGSKA, per germline (reference sequence). The CDR3 totals 16 residues. Trimming cost V 0 bases and J 2 bases, with 17 bases left between them. The DNA of the CDR3 is TGCAGTGCTAGAGATCGGCGGCAGGGAAGCACCTACGAGCAGTACTTC. Encoded protein: CSARDRRQGSTYEQYF.

The CDR3 region is CASSLALVATDTQYF. The CDR3 DNA reads as TGTGCCAGCAGCTTAGCCCTAGTCGCCACAGATACGCAGTATTTT. The chain is built from TRBV11-2 and TRBJ2-3; D gene ambiguous. V was trimmed by 1 base and J by 2 bases, leaving 10 bases between them. This CDR3 region has 15 residues. Germline lookup yields CDR1 SGHAT and CDR2 FQNNGV. The full variable domain, in which reference TRBV11-2 and TRBJ2-3 provide the parts outside the CDR3, is EAGVAQSPRYKIIEKRQSVAFWCNPISGHATLYWYQQILGQGPKLLIQFQNNGVVDDSQLPKDRFSAERLKGVDSTLKIQPAKLEDSAVYLCASSLALVATDTQYFGPGTRLTVL.

This clonotype was recorded a few times. CDR3 in DNA: TGTGCCAGCAGTCTGGGGGTAGCGGGTGGTAAGGACGAGCAGTACTTC. The encoded protein is CASSLGVAGGKDEQYF. The gene calls are TRBV12-3 or TRBV12-4 and TRBJ2-7, with 7 positions matching TRBD2. Unmatched junction bases numbered 15, after V lost 5 bases and J lost 5 bases. This CDR3 region has 16 residues.

There are a few counts of this clonotype. This chain joins TRBV6-5 and TRBJ2-5; 8 bases are shared with TRBD2. This CDR3 is built from 18 residues. Germline CDR1 MNHEY, CDR2 SVGAGI. V was pared by 0 bases and J by 7 bases, with 16 bases of the junction left unmatched. The CDR3 protein is CASSYSLRAGAGLGTQYF. The CDR3 DNA sequence: TGTGCCAGCAGTTACTCTCTTCGAGCGGGAGCGGGGTTGGGGACCCAGTACTTC.

This chain links TRBV5-1 with TRBJ2-5; perhaps TRBD2 as D (6 bases). Germline values: CDR1 SGHRS, CDR2 YFSETQ. V lost 4 bases and J lost 5, with 15 bases in between. CDR3 length equals 14 residues. The CDR3 DNA follows: TGCGCCAGCAGCCCCCAGCGGGCCGGCGAGACCCAGTACTTC. Its translation: CASSPQRAGETQYF.

This clonotype was observed a few times. This chain joins TRBV7-2 and TRBJ1-2; TRBD1 aligns across 10 bases. J gave up 5 bases and V 0 bases, and 6 bases lay outside the gene matches. Germline lookup yields CDR1 SGHTA and CDR2 FQGNSA. The CDR3 contains 16 residues. As DNA, the CDR3 is TGTGCCAGCAGCTTAGCAGTCGGGACAGGGGTGTATGGCTACACCTTC. Protein sequence: CASSLAVGTGVYGYTF.

This clonotype turned up a few times. This chain uses TRBV5-6 with TRBJ2-5, with 7 bases aligning to TRBD2. The CDR3 is 15 residues long. Germline values: CDR1 SGHDT, CDR2 YYEEEE. With V trimmed by 1 base and J by 1 base, 4 bases remained unmatched. The CDR3 bases are TGTGCCAGCAGCTTGATAGCGGGTCTCCAAGAGACCCAGTACTTC. Amino acids: CASSLIAGLQETQYF.

The CDR3 DNA reads as TGCGCCAGCAGCTTCGTAGCGGGAGGGTCCAATGAGCAGTTCTTC. Protein product: CASSFVAGGSNEQFF. The rearrangement uses TRBV5-1 and TRBJ2-1, with TRBD2 matching over 11 bases. The CDR3 totals 15 residues. V shed 2 bases and J 6 bases; nucleotides not matched to a gene: 4. The germline V gene has CDR1 SGHRS and CDR2 YFSETQ.

This clonotype has only a few counts. The chain is built from TRBV28 and TRBJ1-1, with unresolved D. V lost 7 bases and J lost 0, with 9 bases in between. Germline V gene sequence: CDR1 MDHEN, CDR2 SYDVKM. CDR3 length: 13 amino acids. This CDR3 reads CASKLRLNTEAFF. Written as DNA, the CDR3 is TGTGCCAGCAAGCTGCGTTTGAACACTGAAGCTTTCTTT.

The sample holds one count of this clonotype. CDR3 residues: CASSLNVRGTEAFF. CDR3 nucleotide sequence: TGTGCCAGCAGCTTAAACGTCAGGGGCACTGAAGCTTTCTTT. V gene TRBV11-2 combines with J gene TRBJ1-1, with D perhaps TRBD1 (6 bases). V lost 2 bases, J lost 4 bases, and 11 bases lay in between. This CDR3 has 14 residues. Germline V CDR1 and CDR2: SGHAT, FQNNGV.

V gene TRBV28 combines with J gene TRBJ2-4, with 7 bases aligning to TRBD1. The CDR3 consists of 16 residues. The trim removed 2 bases at V and 3 bases at J, leaving 7 bases unmatched. The germline V gene encodes CDR1 MDHEN and CDR2 SYDVKM. CDR3 protein: CASSLVIQGYKNIQYF. For the CDR3, the DNA is TGTGCCAGCAGTTTAGTCATACAGGGGTACAAAAACATTCAGTACTTC.

This clonotype was seen more than once but under ten times. CDR3 loop: CASSQDGPRSNEQFF. CDR3 DNA sequence: TGCGCCAGCAGCCAAGACGGACCCAGATCGAATGAGCAGTTCTTC. The rearrangement links TRBV4-1 to TRBJ2-1; D is uncertain. Germline V CDR1 and CDR2: MGHRA, YSYEKL. Trimming took off 0 bases at V and 7 bases at J, with 13 bases between the two ends. The CDR3 covers 15 residues.

The rearrangement links TRBV10-3 to TRBJ2-2, with 8 bases lining up with TRBD2. V was pared by 8 bases and J by 5 bases, with 19 bases of the junction left unmatched. This CDR3 has 18 amino acids. CDR1 and CDR2 (germline): ENHRY, SYGVKD. This CDR3 is CAIPAGGGRLTRTGELFF. The CDR3 DNA is TGTGCCATCCCGGCGGGAGGAGGGCGGCTAACTCGGACCGGGGAGCTGTTTTTT.

The rearrangement uses TRBV12-3 or TRBV12-4 and TRBJ2-1; TRBD2 aligns across 9 bases. With 4 bases clipped from V and 3 bases from J, the junction kept 7 bases outside the gene matches. The CDR3 is 16 residues long. In nucleotides, the CDR3 is TGTGCCAGCAGTTGGGGGCTAGCGGGGAGCTACAATGAGCAGTTCTTC. This sequence encodes CASSWGLAGSYNEQFF.

The chain links TRBV7-2 to TRBJ2-1; D ambiguous. With 2 bases removed from V and 4 bases from J, the gap between germline ends came to 15 bases. The V gene's germline CDR1 is SGHTA and CDR2 FQGNSA. The CDR3 length is 16 residues. CDR3 DNA sequence: TGTGCCAGCAGCTTACACGGCCCAATTGGATACAATGAGCAGTTCTTC. Translating it yields CASSLHGPIGYNEQFF.

The chain couples TRBV4-1 to TRBJ2-1; D is unresolved. Germline V gene lookup returns CDR1 MGHRA and CDR2 YSYEKL. CDR3 length: 14 residues. Trimming took off 0 bases at V and 12 bases at J, with 15 bases between the two ends. The CDR3 DNA sequence: TGCGCCAGCAGCCAAGATCTGCGGCCCCGAGGGCAGTTCTTC. Translating it yields CASSQDLRPRGQFF.

This clonotype was recorded many times. The genes are TRBV5-1 and TRBJ2-3, with 11 bases identical to TRBD2. Trimming cost V 4 bases and J 2 bases; bases outside gene matches: 6. The germline V gene has CDR1 SGHRS and CDR2 YFSETQ. CDR3 length equals 16 residues. CDR3 in DNA: TGCGCCAGCAGCCCACCGGGACTAGCGGCCACAGATACGCAGTATTTT. Translated: CASSPPGLAATDTQYF.